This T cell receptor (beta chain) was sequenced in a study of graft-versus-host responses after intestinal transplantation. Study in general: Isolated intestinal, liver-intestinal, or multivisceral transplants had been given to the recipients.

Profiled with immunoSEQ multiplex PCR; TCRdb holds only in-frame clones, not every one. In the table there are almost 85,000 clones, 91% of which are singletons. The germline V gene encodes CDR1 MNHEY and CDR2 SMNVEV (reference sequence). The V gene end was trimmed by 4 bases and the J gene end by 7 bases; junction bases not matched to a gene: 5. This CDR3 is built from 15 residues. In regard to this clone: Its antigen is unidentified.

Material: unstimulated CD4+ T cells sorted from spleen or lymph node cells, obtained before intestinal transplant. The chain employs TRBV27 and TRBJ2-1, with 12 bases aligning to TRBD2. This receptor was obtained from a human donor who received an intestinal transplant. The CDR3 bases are TGTGCCAGCAGTTATCTAGCGGGGGGGAGGAATGAGCAGTTCTTC. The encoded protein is CASSYLAGGRNEQFF.